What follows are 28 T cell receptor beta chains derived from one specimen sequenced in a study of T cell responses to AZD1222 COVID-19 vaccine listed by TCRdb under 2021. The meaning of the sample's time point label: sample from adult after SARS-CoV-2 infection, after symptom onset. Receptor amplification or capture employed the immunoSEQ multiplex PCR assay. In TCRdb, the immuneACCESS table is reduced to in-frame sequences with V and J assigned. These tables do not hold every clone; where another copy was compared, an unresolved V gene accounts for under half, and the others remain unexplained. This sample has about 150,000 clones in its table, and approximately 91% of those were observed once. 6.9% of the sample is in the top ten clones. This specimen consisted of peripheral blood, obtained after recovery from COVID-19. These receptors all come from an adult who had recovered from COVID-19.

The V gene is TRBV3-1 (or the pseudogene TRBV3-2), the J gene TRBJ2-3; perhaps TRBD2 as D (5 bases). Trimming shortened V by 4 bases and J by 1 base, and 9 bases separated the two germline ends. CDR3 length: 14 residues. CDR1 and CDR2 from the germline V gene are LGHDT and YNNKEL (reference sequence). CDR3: CASSPRTGTDTQYF. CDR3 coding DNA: TGTGCCAGCAGCCCCCGGACTGGCACAGATACGCAGTATTTT.

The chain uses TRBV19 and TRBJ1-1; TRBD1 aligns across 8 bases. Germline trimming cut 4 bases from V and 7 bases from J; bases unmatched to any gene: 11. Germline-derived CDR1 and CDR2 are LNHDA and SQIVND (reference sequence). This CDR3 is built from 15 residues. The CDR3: CASSNHLQGEHEAFF. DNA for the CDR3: TGTGCCAGTAGTAACCATTTACAGGGGGAGCATGAAGCTTTCTTT.

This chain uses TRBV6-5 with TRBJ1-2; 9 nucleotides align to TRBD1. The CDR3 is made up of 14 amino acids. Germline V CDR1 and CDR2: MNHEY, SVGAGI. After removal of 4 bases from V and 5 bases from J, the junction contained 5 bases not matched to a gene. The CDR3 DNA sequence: TGTGCCAGCAGTTGGGACAGGGAGTTTTATGGCTACACCTTC. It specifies CASSWDREFYGYTF.

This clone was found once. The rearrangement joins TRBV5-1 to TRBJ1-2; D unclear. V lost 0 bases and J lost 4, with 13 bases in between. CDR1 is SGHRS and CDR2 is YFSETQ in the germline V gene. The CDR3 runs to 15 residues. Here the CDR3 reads CASSLGDSRPYGYTF. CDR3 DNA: TGCGCCAGCAGCTTGGGAGACTCACGCCCCTATGGCTACACCTTC.

CDR3 DNA: TGTGCCAGCTCCCCCAAGACAGGGGGAACTGGGGCCAACGTCCTGACTTTC. As protein: CASSPKTGGTGANVLTF. This chain links TRBV18 with TRBJ2-6; 9 positions agree with TRBD1. Per the germline V gene, CDR1 is KGHSH and CDR2 is LQKENI. The CDR3 has 17 residues. V lost 6 bases to trimming and J lost 2 bases; unmatched junction nucleotides: 8.

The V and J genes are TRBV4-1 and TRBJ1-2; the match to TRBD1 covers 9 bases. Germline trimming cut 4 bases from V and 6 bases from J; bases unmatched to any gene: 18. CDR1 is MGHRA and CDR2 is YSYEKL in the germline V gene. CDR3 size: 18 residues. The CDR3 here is CASSRRLSKGDRVDGYTF. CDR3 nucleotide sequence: TGCGCCAGCAGCCGTAGACTCTCCAAGGGGGACAGGGTTGATGGCTACACCTTC.

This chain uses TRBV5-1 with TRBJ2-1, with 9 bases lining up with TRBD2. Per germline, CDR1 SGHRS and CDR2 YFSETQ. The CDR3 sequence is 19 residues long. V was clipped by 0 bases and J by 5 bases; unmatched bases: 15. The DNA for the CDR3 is TGCGCCAGCAGCTTGGGACAGGGAAGCAGGGCGGGAGGGAACAATGAGCAGTTCTTC. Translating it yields CASSLGQGSRAGGNNEQFF.

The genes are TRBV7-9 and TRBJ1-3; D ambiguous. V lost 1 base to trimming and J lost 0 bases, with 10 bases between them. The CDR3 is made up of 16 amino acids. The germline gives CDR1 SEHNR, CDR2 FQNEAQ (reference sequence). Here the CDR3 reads CASSLVGSSSGNTIYF. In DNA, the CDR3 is TGTGCCAGCAGCTTAGTAGGGTCGAGCTCTGGAAACACCATATATTTT.

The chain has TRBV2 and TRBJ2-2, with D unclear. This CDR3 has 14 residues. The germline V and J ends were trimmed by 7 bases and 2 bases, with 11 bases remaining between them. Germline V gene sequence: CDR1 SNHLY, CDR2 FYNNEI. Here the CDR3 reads CASIRVSNTGELFF. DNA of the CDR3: TGTGCCAGCATCCGTGTCAGCAACACCGGGGAGCTGTTTTTT.

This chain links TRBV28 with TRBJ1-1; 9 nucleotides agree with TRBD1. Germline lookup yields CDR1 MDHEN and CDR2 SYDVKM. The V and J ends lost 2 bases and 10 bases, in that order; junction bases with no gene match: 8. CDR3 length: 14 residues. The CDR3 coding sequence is TGTGCCAGCAGTTTAGGACAGGGGTCCCAAGGAGCTTTCTTT. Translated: CASSLGQGSQGAFF. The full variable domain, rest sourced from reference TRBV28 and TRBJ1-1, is DVKVTQSSRYLVKRTGEKVFLECVQDMDHENMFWYRQDPGLGLRLIYFSYDVKMKEKGDIPEGYSVSREKKERFSLILESASTNQTSMYLCASSLGQGSQGAFFGQGTRLTVV.

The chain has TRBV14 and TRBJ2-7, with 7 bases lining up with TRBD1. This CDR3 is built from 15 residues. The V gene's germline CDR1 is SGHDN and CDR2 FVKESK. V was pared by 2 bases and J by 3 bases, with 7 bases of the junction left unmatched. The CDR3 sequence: CASSQHRDRLYEQYF. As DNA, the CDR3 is TGTGCCAGCAGCCAACACCGGGACAGACTCTACGAGCAGTACTTC.

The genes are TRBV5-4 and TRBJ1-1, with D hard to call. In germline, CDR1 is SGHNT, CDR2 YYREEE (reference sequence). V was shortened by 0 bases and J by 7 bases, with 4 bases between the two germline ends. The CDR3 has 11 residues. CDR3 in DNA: TGTGCCAGCAGCTTGGTGGGTGAAGCTTTCTTT. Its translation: CASSLVGEAFF. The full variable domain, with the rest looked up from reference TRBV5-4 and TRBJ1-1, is ETGVTQSPTHLIKTRGQQVTLRCSSQSGHNTVSWYQQALGQGPQFIFQYYREEENGRGNFPPRFSGLQFPNYSSELNVNALELDDSALYLCASSLVGEAFFGQGTRLTVV.

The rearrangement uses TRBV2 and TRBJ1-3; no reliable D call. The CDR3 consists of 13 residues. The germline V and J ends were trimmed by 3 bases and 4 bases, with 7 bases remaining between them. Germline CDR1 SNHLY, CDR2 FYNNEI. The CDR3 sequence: CASSESLGNTIYF. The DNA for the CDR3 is TGTGCCAGCAGTGAGAGTCTCGGAAACACCATATATTTT. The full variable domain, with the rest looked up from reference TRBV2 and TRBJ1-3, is EPEVTQTPSHQVTQMGQEVILRCVPISNHLYFYWYRQILGQKVEFLVSFYNNEISEKSEIFDDQFSVERPDGSNFTLKIRSTKLEDSAMYFCASSESLGNTIYFGEGSWLTVV.

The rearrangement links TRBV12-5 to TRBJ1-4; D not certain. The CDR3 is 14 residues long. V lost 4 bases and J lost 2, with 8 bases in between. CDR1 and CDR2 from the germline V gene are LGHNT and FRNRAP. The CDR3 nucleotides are TGTGCTAGTGGTTCGGGCACTACTAATGAAAAACTGTTTTTT. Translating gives CASGSGTTNEKLFF.

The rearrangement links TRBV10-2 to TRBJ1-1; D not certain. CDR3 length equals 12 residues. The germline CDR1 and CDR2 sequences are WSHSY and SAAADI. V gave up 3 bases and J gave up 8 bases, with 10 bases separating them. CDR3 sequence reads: CASSDGRKEAFF. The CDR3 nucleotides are TGCGCCAGCAGTGACGGGAGAAAGGAAGCTTTCTTT.

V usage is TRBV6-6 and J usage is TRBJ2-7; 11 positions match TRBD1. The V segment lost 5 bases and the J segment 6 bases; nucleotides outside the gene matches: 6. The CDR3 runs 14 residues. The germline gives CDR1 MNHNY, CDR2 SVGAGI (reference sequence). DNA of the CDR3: TGTGCCAGCAGTAGCGGACAGGGGGCCGGCGAGCAGTACTTC. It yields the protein CASSSGQGAGEQYF.

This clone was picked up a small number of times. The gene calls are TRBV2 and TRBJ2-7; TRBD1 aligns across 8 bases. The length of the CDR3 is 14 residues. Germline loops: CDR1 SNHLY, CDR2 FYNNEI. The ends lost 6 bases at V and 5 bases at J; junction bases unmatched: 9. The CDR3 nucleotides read TGTGCCAGCAGGACAGGACAGGGATTTAACGAGCAGTACTTC. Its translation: CASRTGQGFNEQYF.

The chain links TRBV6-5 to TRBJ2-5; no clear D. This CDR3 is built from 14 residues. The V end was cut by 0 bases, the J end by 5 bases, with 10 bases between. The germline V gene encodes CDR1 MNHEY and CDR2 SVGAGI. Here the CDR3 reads CASSYSGNIETQYF. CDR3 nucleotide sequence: TGTGCCAGCAGTTACTCTGGGAATATCGAGACCCAGTACTTC.

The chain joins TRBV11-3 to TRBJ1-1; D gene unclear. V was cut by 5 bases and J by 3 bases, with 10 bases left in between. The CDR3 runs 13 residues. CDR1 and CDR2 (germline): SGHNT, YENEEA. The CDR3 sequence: CASSQNADTEAFF. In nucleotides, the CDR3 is TGTGCCAGCAGCCAAAACGCGGACACTGAAGCTTTCTTT.

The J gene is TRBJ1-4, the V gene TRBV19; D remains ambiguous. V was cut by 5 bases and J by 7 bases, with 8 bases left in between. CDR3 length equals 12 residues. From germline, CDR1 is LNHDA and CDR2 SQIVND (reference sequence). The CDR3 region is CASSFVSEKLFF. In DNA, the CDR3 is TGTGCCAGTAGTTTTGTGAGTGAAAAACTGTTTTTT.

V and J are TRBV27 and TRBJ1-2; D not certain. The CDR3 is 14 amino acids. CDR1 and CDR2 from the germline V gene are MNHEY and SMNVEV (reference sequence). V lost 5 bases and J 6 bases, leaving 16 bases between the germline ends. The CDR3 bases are TGTGCCAGCAGTGAAAGAGGAAGGGTGGATGGCTACACCTTC. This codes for CASSERGRVDGYTF.

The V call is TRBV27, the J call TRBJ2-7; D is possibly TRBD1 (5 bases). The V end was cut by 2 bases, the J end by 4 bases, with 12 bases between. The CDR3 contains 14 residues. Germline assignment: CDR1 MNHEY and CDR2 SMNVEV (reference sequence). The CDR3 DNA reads TGTGCCAGCAGTTTAATTCCAGGGTCATACGAGCAGTACTTC. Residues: CASSLIPGSYEQYF.

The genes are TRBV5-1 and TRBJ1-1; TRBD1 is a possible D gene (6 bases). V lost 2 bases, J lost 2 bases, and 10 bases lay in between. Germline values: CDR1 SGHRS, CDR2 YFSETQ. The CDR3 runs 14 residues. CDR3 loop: CASSFGQINTEAFF. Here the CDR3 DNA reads TGCGCCAGCAGCTTCGGACAGATTAACACTGAAGCTTTCTTT.

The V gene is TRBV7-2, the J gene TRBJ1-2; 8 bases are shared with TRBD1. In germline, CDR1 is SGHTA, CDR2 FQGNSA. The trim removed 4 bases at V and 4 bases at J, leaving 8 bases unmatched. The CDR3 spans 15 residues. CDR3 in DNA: TGTGCCAGCAGCTCTGCAGGGGGCGCAGGCTATGGCTACACCTTC. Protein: CASSSAGGAGYGYTF.

The DNA of the CDR3 is TGTGCCAGCAGTTTCGGCAGTGAGCAGTTCTTC. It codes for CASSFGSEQFF. V is TRBV12-3 or TRBV12-4 and J is TRBJ2-1, with D unresolved. CDR3 length equals 11 residues. Trimming left V 3 bases short and J 9 bases short, with 6 bases between.

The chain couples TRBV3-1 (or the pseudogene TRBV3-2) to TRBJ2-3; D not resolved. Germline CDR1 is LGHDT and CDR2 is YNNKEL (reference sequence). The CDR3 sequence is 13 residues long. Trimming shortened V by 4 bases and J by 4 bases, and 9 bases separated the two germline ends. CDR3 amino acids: CASSPFGADTQYF. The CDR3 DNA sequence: TGTGCCAGCAGCCCCTTTGGGGCAGATACGCAGTATTTT.

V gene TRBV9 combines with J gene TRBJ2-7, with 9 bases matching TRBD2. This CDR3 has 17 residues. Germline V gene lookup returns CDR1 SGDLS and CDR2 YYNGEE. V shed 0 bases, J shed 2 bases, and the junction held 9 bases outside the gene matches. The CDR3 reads CASSVGGSSGVPYEQYF. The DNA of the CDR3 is TGTGCCAGCAGCGTAGGAGGGTCTAGCGGGGTCCCCTACGAGCAGTACTTC.

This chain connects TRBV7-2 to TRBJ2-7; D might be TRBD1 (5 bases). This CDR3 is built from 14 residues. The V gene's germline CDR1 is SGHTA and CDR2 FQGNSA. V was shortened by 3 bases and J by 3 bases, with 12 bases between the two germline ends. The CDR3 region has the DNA TGTGCCAGCAGCTTTGGGCAGGGTGGCTACGAGCAGTACTTC. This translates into CASSFGQGGYEQYF.